The clone carrying this T cell receptor (beta chain) was found a few times. The sample comes from a study of blood T cell repertoires in COVID-19. Across the study: Samples came from the United States, Italy and Spain, spanning acute and convalescent COVID-19. From T cells, B-cell-depleted T cells, or PBMCs came the material, which was cDNA or gDNA.

Source study methods: Counts of nucleated cells, estimated from reference gene primer amplification, were obtained. The table came from immunoSEQ multiplex PCR; TCRdb's copy has only in-frame clones and leaves some out. For V, J and clone size, that table is used; D and trimming come from the DNA. There are some 94,000 clones in the sample; 85% to 90% occur only once, and just over 15% lies in the top ten. CDR3 length: 15 amino acids. CDR1 SGDLS and CDR2 YYNGEE come from the germline V gene. With 4 bases clipped from V and 7 bases from J, the junction kept 7 bases outside the gene matches. Sequencing was done on a sample of peripheral blood. V is TRBV9 and J is TRBJ2-1; 11 bases agree with TRBD2. The receptor comes from a human donor in a cohort sampled during active COVID-19. This CDR3 reads CASSPLAGVTNEQFF. CDR3 DNA sequence: TGTGCCAGCAGCCCACTAGCGGGAGTAACAAATGAGCAGTTCTTC.